This TCR beta chain was documented in a study of OX40 agonist ivuxolimab in advanced cancers. Study-level background: Ivuxolimab was a fully human IgG2 agonistic monoclonal antibody targeting the costimulatory receptor OX40 (CD134). Intravenous ivuxolimab was administered to patients every 2 weeks at six dose levels: 0.01, 0.1, 0.3, 1.5, 3 and 10 mg/kg. Of the approximately 54 patients in dose escalation, about 20 had hepatocellular carcinoma, some 15 had melanoma, 9 had renal cell carcinoma and 9 had head and neck cancer. A male proportion of about 79% and a mean age of about 60 years, ranging from 23 to 79, were recorded for the dose-escalation cohort. Prior anti-PD-1, anti-PD-L1 or anti-CTLA-4 therapy was permitted, and checkpoint inhibitors had been received by about two fifths of dose-escalation patients. Partial responses occurred in three dose-escalation patients, of whom one had hepatocellular carcinoma and two had cutaneous melanoma. Peripheral TCRbeta sequencing was intended to test whether TCR sequence diversity was altered and clonal T-cell expansion was caused by ivuxolimab. The paper describes the monotherapy dose-escalation part (N of about 47 patients) of the phase I trial of ivuxolimab.

Patients with a history of autoimmune disease or receiving systemic immunosuppression were excluded from the trial. Peripheral blood for TCR sequencing was drawn from every dose cohort at baseline, at cycle 4 day 1 and at cycle 7 day 1. Samples came from an open-label, multicenter, first-in-human phase I dose-escalation trial of ivuxolimab. Adults with locally advanced or metastatic melanoma, renal cell carcinoma, hepatocellular carcinoma or head and neck squamous cell carcinoma were enrolled in the trial. Before TCR sequencing, CD4+ and CD8+ T cells were separately sorted from peripheral blood. Genomic DNA was extracted from sorted cells for sequencing of the TCRbeta CDR3 region. TCRbeta CDR3 regions were sequenced using the immunoSEQ Assay. The source is immuneACCESS, and TCRdb retained only in-frame sequences with V and J called. Part of the clones is not carried over; for the studies checked, unresolved V genes explain less than half of this, and the remainder is unexplained. In all, the sample holds about 71,000 clones, and roughly nine tenths of those were seen once. The ten largest clones represent about 15% of the sample.

Looking up the germline V gene (reference sequence) yields CDR1 LNHDA and CDR2 SQIVND. Inclusive of the bounding cysteine and phenylalanine, the CDR3 is 14 residues long. Solely the CDR3 DNA is kept, with 42 bases framed from the first base. V drops 2 bases and J drops 6 bases, leaving 12 bases in between. Study-wide conclusions, independent of this receptor: After ivuxolimab, CD8+ T cells had more expanded clones than CD4+ T cells on average. At doses from 0.1 to 3.0 mg/kg, clonal expansion was seen in both CD4+ and CD8+ blood T cells between baseline and week 6. The antigen specificity of the peripheral T cells that underwent clonal expansion was not determined. Partial responders in the 0.1-3.0 mg/kg groups had among the lowest normalized peripheral clonal expansion, especially among CD8+ T cells. Low levels of normalized T-cell clonal expansion were also seen in some patients who did not respond.

A remark on this clone: Its antigen target is currently unknown. Base qualities are not recorded, but no much larger clone differs from it by a single base.

Recombination linked TRBV19 to TRBJ2-3, with the D gene not confidently named. Sequenced material: CD4+ or CD8+ T cells sorted from blood, taken in a trial of the OX40 agonist ivuxolimab. The TCR was taken from an adult with an advanced solid tumor such as melanoma, head and neck, liver or kidney cancer. The nucleotide sequence is TGTGCCAGTAGTATAAAGGGAAGTATGGATACGCAGTATTTT. Its amino acids are CASSIKGSMDTQYF.